Listed below are T cell receptor beta chains from one sample, sequenced in a study of CD8+CD57+ T cells in acquired aplastic anemia. TCRdb re-derived calls from the reads in MiXCR, one entry per CDR3 protein. The sample includes roughly 80,000 distinct CDR3 sequences, approximately 46% of them seen just once. Sequencing used sorted CD4+, CD8+, or CD8+CD57+ T cells (not recorded which) from PBMCs. The receptors here all came from a human donor in good health, serving as a control. Both conserved end residues are part of each CDR3. The order of the fields is clone size, V gene, J gene, D gene, CDR3 protein, CDR3 DNA. The D gene is left open where the match is weak. Part of the rows lack a size; the others show once, few, many or a class for expanded clones.

abundance: many; v_gene: TRBV27; j_gene: TRBJ2-3; d_gene: .; CDR3aa: CASSLSAGKDTQYF; CDR3nt: TGTGCCAGCAGTTTATCGGCGGGGAAAGATACGCAGTATTTT
abundance: once; v_gene: TRBV20-1; j_gene: TRBJ1-2; d_gene: TRBD1; CDR3aa: CSAVTGVNGYTF; CDR3nt: TGCAGTGCTGTTACAGGGGTTAATGGCTACACCTTC
abundance: .; v_gene: TRBV20-1; j_gene: TRBJ2-1; d_gene: TRBD1; CDR3aa: CSARPDRAGNEQFF; CDR3nt: TGCAGTGCTAGACCCGACAGGGCGGGCAATGAGCAGTTCTTC
abundance: .; v_gene: TRBV10-3; j_gene: TRBJ2-2; d_gene: .; CDR3aa: CAINAGGTGELFF; CDR3nt: TGTGCCATCAATGCCGGGGGAACCGGGGAGCTGTTTTTT
abundance: .; v_gene: TRBV12-3/TRBV12-4; j_gene: TRBJ2-2; d_gene: .; CDR3aa: CASSLDPGELFF; CDR3nt: TGTGCCAGCAGTTTAGACCCCGGGGAGCTGTTTTTT
abundance: many; v_gene: TRBV7-8; j_gene: TRBJ1-2; d_gene: .; CDR3aa: CASSLRSNYGYTF; CDR3nt: TGTGCCAGCAGCTTACGGTCTAACTATGGCTACACCTTC
abundance: .; v_gene: TRBV15; j_gene: TRBJ1-6; d_gene: .; CDR3aa: CATSRGRASPLHF; CDR3nt: TGTGCCACCAGCAGAGGCAGGGCATCACCCCTCCACTTT
abundance: .; v_gene: TRBV2; j_gene: TRBJ2-2; d_gene: .; CDR3aa: CASSGTENTGELFF; CDR3nt: TGTGCCAGCAGCGGTACGGAAAACACCGGGGAGCTGTTTTTT
abundance: .; v_gene: TRBV25-1; j_gene: TRBJ2-3; d_gene: .; CDR3aa: CASSVSPHTQYF; CDR3nt: TGTGCCAGCAGCGTTTCTCCCCATACGCAGTATTTT
abundance: .; v_gene: TRBV9; j_gene: TRBJ2-7; d_gene: TRBD2; CDR3aa: CASSGGTTAYEQYF; CDR3nt: TGTGCCAGCAGCGGCGGGACTACGGCCTACGAGCAGTACTTC
abundance: .; v_gene: TRBV7-8; j_gene: TRBJ2-2; d_gene: .; CDR3aa: CASSPTYTGELFF; CDR3nt: TGTGCCAGCAGCCCGACTTACACCGGGGAGCTGTTTTTT
abundance: .; v_gene: TRBV11-2; j_gene: TRBJ1-4; d_gene: TRBD1; CDR3aa: CASSLNPLLGTGPTNEKLFF; CDR3nt: TGTGCCAGCAGCTTAAATCCCCTCCTTGGGACAGGGCCAACTAATGAAAAACTGTTTTTT
abundance: many; v_gene: TRBV2; j_gene: TRBJ1-6; d_gene: .; CDR3aa: CASSVQGFGNSPLHF; CDR3nt: TGTGCCAGCAGCGTCCAGGGCTTTGGTAATTCACCCCTCCACTTT
abundance: many; v_gene: TRBV19; j_gene: TRBJ1-1; d_gene: TRBD1; CDR3aa: CASERQGTQEAFF; CDR3nt: TGTGCCAGTGAGAGACAGGGGACCCAGGAAGCTTTCTTT
abundance: .; v_gene: TRBV4-1; j_gene: TRBJ1-4; d_gene: .; CDR3aa: CASSRIPQGFEKLFF; CDR3nt: TGCGCCAGCAGCCGGATTCCACAGGGTTTCGAAAAACTGTTTTTT
abundance: .; v_gene: TRBV19; j_gene: TRBJ2-1; d_gene: .; CDR3aa: CASSQSTGANEQFF; CDR3nt: TGTGCCAGTAGTCAGTCAACCGGAGCCAATGAGCAGTTCTTC
abundance: many; v_gene: TRBV5-1; j_gene: TRBJ2-1; d_gene: .; CDR3aa: CASSLRPMNEQFF; CDR3nt: TGCGCCAGCAGCTTGCGCCCTATGAATGAGCAGTTCTTC
abundance: many; v_gene: TRBV7-9; j_gene: TRBJ1-2; d_gene: TRBD1; CDR3aa: CASMTGSDYGYTF; CDR3nt: TGTGCCAGCATGACAGGGTCTGACTATGGCTACACCTTC